This entry concerns a single T cell receptor beta chain. The assay was immunoSEQ multiplex PCR, and TCRdb's table has in-frame clones only and misses some. The table has under 150,000 clones, 85% to 90% seen once; the top ten hold 1.7%. This entry belongs to a study of PD-L1 blockade in urothelial cancer. Study as a whole: Blood was subjected to analysis at 3 weeks (second dose) and 6 weeks following treatment start. Across blood samples, T cells had a median count of about 150,000.

From germline, CDR1 is ENHRY and CDR2 SYGVKD. The CDR3 is 14 amino acids. With 2 bases removed from V and 7 bases from J, the gap between germline ends came to 11 bases. Documented time point: peripheral blood 6 weeks after treatment start. Between 1 and 8 samples, pretreatment and on-treatment, were given by each patient. This TCR came from a man in his fifties or sixties with urothelial cancer. The sequences come from PBMCs, collected around atezolizumab (anti-PD-L1) treatment. V usage is TRBV10-3 and J usage is TRBJ1-4, with TRBD1 as a possible D gene (6 bases). The CDR3 nucleotides read TGTGCCATCAGTGAGCCAGAACAGGGTGAAAAACTGTTTTTT. Translation gives CAISEPEQGEKLFF.